Shown below are 23 T cell receptor beta chains from a single sample sequenced in a study of blood T cells in healthy people across ages. Through a sample-barcoded 5' primer and a J-beta primer mix, a second PCR was run for about 6 to 11 cycles. TCRdb re-derived calls from the 5' RACE reads in MiXCR, one entry per CDR3 protein. Of 600,000 to 900,000 distinct CDR3 sequences in the sample, under 30% were seen once. The sample was also reused in another study, on T cells of mothers and their children.

Sequencing input: blood. These receptors originate from a boy younger than 18 in good health.

As regards this clonotype: Just one base apart from a much larger clone, this may be a read error. The chain uses TRBV12-3 or TRBV12-4 and TRBJ1-2; D possibly corresponds to TRBD1 (6 bases). The CDR3 sequence is 15 residues long. The CDR3 region is CANSVAGHGVYGYTF. CDR3 bases: TGTGCCAACAGTGTCGCGGGACATGGGGTCTATGGCTACACCTTC.

V and J are TRBV29-1 and TRBJ2-3; D might be TRBD1 (6 bases). Trimming shortened V by 3 bases and J by 1 base, and 14 bases separated the two germline ends. Per germline, CDR1 SQVTM and CDR2 ANQGSEA. The CDR3 contains 15 residues. The CDR3 DNA reads as TGCAGCGTTGACCCCCCGACAGGCGGCACAGATACGCAGTATTTT. It codes for CSVDPPTGGTDTQYF.

The DNA for the CDR3 is TGTGCCAGCAGTGAAGACGTGAGGGGTAGGAACACTGAAGCTTTCTTT. Translation: CASSEDVRGRNTEAFF. The chain employs TRBV6-1 and TRBJ1-1; tentatively, D is TRBD1 (5 bases). Trimming took off 1 base at V and 1 base at J, with 13 bases between the two ends. This CDR3 contains 16 residues. Per the germline V gene, CDR1 is MNHNS and CDR2 is SASEGT.

J is TRBJ1-5 and V is TRBV30; no definite D call. Between the trimmed V and J ends, which lost 2 bases and 2 bases, there was a span of 19 bases. CDR1 and CDR2 from the germline V gene are GTSNPN and SVGIG (reference sequence). The CDR3 consists of 17 residues. The CDR3 bases are TGTGCCTGGAGTCCATTAGGAGGGTCGGGTGGCAATCAGCCCCAGCATTTT. Translated: CAWSPLGGSGGNQPQHF. Based on the CDR3 plus reference TRBV30 and TRBJ1-5, the full variable domain is SQTIHQWPATLVQPVGSPLSLECTVEGTSNPNLYWYRQAAGRGLQLLFYSVGIGQISSEVPQNLSASRPQDRQFILSSKKLLLSDSGFYLCAWSPLGGSGGNQPQHFGDGTRLSIL.

The chain combines TRBV27 with TRBJ2-1; 10 bases match TRBD2. The germline CDR1 and CDR2 sequences are MNHEY and SMNVEV (reference sequence). Unmatched junction bases numbered 16, after V lost 7 bases and J lost 7 bases. The CDR3 runs to 17 residues. The CDR3 here is CASTKQTSGWAENEQFF. The CDR3, as DNA: TGTGCCAGCACCAAACAGACTAGCGGGTGGGCGGAAAATGAGCAGTTCTTC.

This clonotype came up a few times. The V and J genes are TRBV5-5 and TRBJ2-7; 8 bases are a match to TRBD2. V lost 4 bases, J lost 3 bases, and 9 bases stayed unmatched. The germline V gene encodes CDR1 SGHKS and CDR2 YYEKEE (reference sequence). The CDR3 runs 15 residues. The CDR3 DNA sequence: TGTGCCAGCAGCCCCGCAGCGGGGGACTTCTACGAGCAGTACTTC. Its protein is CASSPAAGDFYEQYF.

The chain carries TRBV3-1 and TRBJ2-7; 11 bases line up with TRBD1. The V segment lost 5 bases and the J segment 7 bases; nucleotides outside the gene matches: 10. CDR1 is LGHDT, CDR2 YNNKEL, per germline (reference sequence). This CDR3 is built from 15 residues. CDR3 nucleotide sequence: TGTGCCAGCAGCACACCTGGGACAGGGGGACGAGAGCAGTACTTC. The encoded protein is CASSTPGTGGREQYF.

With regard to this clonotype: A junction boundary mismatches the germline segment, possibly from a read error. The genes are TRBV10-3 and TRBJ2-1, with TRBD2 matching over 10 bases. Germline V gene data show CDR1 as ENHRY and CDR2 as SYGVKD. The CDR3 spans 18 residues. Here the CDR3 DNA reads TGTGCCGTCAGTGAAGCTAGCGGGGGAGTTAGCTCCTACAATGAGCAGTTCTTC. Protein: CAVSEASGGVSSYNEQFF.

As for this clonotype: The junction does not match germline at one end; this may be a read error. V is TRBV29-1 and J is TRBJ2-5; the D gene could be TRBD1 or TRBD2 (5 bases each). The V gene's germline CDR1 is SQVTM and CDR2 ANQGSEA. The CDR3 is 14 residues long. The CDR3 bases are TGCAGCGTTGAAGTGTTTAGGGGCAGGGAGACCCAGCACTTC. It encodes CSVEVFRGRETQHF.

The chain combines TRBV10-3 with TRBJ1-4; D is perhaps TRBD1 (5 bases). The ends were cut back, 8 bases at V and 8 bases at J, with 12 bases in the middle. CDR1 and CDR2 (germline): ENHRY, SYGVKD. This CDR3 has 12 residues. CDR3 residues: CAIGQGGEKLFF. The CDR3 region has the DNA TGTGCCATCGGGCAGGGAGGAGAAAAACTGTTTTTT.

This clonotype was recorded only once. The chain carries TRBV2 and TRBJ1-2, with TRBD1 matching over 7 bases. In germline, CDR1 is SNHLY, CDR2 FYNNEI. CDR3 length: 14 amino acids. Trimming took 6 bases from V and 5 from J; bases not matched to a gene: 9. The CDR3 protein is CASRGDSSSYGYTF. The CDR3, as DNA: TGTGCCAGCAGGGGGGACAGTTCATCTTATGGCTACACCTTC. Looking up the rest from reference TRBV2 and TRBJ1-2 gives the full variable domain: EPEVTQTPSHQVTQMGQEVILRCVPISNHLYFYWYRQILGQKVEFLVSFYNNEISEKSEIFDDQFSVERPDGSNFTLKIRSTKLEDSAMYFCASRGDSSSYGYTFGSGTRLTVV.

This clonotype was observed a handful of times. This rearrangement joins TRBV29-1 to TRBJ2-5, with 7 nucleotides matching TRBD1. Germline values: CDR1 SQVTM, CDR2 ANQGSEA. CDR3 length: 13 residues. The CDR3 is CHGPGGIGETQYF. CDR3 sequence (DNA): TGCCATGGTCCAGGGGGAATCGGAGAGACCCAGTACTTC.

J is TRBJ2-5 and V is TRBV2; D is possibly TRBD2 (5 bases). The J call is uncertain, as TRBJ2-1 better fits the DNA end. The CDR3 covers 12 residues. Germline CDR1 is SNHLY and CDR2 is FYNNEI. DNA for the CDR3: TGTGCCAGCAGTGGGACGTGGGAGAAGCAGTTCTTC. Protein product: CASSGTWEKQFF.

The gene calls are TRBV7-3 and TRBJ2-4; 9 positions match TRBD2. V shed 0 bases and J 2 bases; nucleotides not matched to a gene: 5. CDR1 SGHTA and CDR2 FQGTGA come from the germline V gene. This CDR3 has 17 amino acids. As DNA, the CDR3 is TGTGCCAGCAGCTTAACGATAGCGGGAGCGACCAAAAACATTCAGTACTTC. This encodes CASSLTIAGATKNIQYF.

This clonotype was counted only a few times. The DNA of the CDR3 is TGTGCCAGCAGTAAGGGGGGACAGCCCCAGCATTTT. Translated: CASSKGGQPQHF. V is TRBV28 and J is TRBJ1-5, with TRBD1 as a possible D gene (6 bases). The CDR3 loop spans 12 amino acids. Trimming took 5 bases from V and 7 from J, leaving 9 bases between them. The germline V gene has CDR1 MDHEN and CDR2 SYDVKM.

This clonotype was seen a few times. The chain links TRBV6-5 to TRBJ2-7; 8 bases fit TRBD2. Looked up from germline, CDR1 is MNHEY and CDR2 is SVGAGI. With V trimmed by 0 bases and J by 2 bases, 3 bases remained unmatched. The CDR3 contains 15 residues. The CDR3 loop is CASSYSPSGPYEQYF. Here the CDR3 DNA reads TGTGCCAGCAGTTACTCTCCTAGCGGGCCCTACGAGCAGTACTTC.

This clonotype occurred once. The V call is TRBV6-1, the J call TRBJ1-6; the D is unclear. From germline, CDR1 is MNHNS and CDR2 SASEGT. The CDR3 contains 13 residues. V was pared by 8 bases and J by 8 bases, with 13 bases between. CDR3 in amino acids: CASSRSEDSPLHF. CDR3 nucleotides: TGTGCCAGCTCCAGGTCTGAAGATTCACCCCTCCACTTT.

This clonotype has a handful of counts. The chain uses TRBV7-2 and TRBJ1-1, with D perhaps TRBD1 (5 bases). This CDR3 has 15 amino acids. Germline assignment: CDR1 SGHTA and CDR2 FQGNSA. V lost 2 bases and J 7 bases, leaving 17 bases between the germline ends. CDR3 loop: CASSLIGASSSEAFF. As DNA, the CDR3 is TGTGCCAGCAGCTTAATCGGGGCCTCATCGAGTGAAGCTTTCTTT.

J is TRBJ1-2 and V is TRBV5-1; possibly TRBD1 for D (6 bases). This CDR3 has 14 amino acids. In germline, CDR1 is SGHRS, CDR2 YFSETQ. Trimming stripped 0 bases from V and 4 bases from J, with 10 bases between. The CDR3 nucleotides are TGCGCCAGCAGCTTGGGGGACAATTCCTATGGCTACACCTTC. Protein: CASSLGDNSYGYTF.

A few counts support this clonotype. CDR3 residues: CASSTPYDEQYF. CDR3 coding DNA: TGTGCCAGCAGTACCCCCTACGACGAGCAGTACTTC. This chain links TRBV12-3 or TRBV12-4 with TRBJ2-7; D remains unclear. The V end was cut by 5 bases, the J end by 5 bases, with 10 bases between. CDR3 size: 12 residues.

The V gene is TRBV12-5, the J gene TRBJ2-2; 8 positions match TRBD1. Germline trimming cut 6 bases from V and 1 base from J; bases unmatched to any gene: 4. The length of the CDR3 is 15 residues. Germline V gene lookup returns CDR1 LGHNT and CDR2 FRNRAP. CDR3 loop: CASGSGTGNTGELFF. For the CDR3, the DNA is TGTGCTAGTGGCTCCGGGACAGGGAACACCGGGGAGCTGTTTTTT.

This clonotype showed up just a few times. This chain joins TRBV12-3 or TRBV12-4 and TRBJ2-7; D is uncertain. V was pared by 0 bases and J by 4 bases, with 13 bases between. CDR3 length: 15 residues. Here the CDR3 DNA reads TGTGCCAGCAGTTTAGCAGGGAAACGGTCGTACGAGCAGTACTTC. Residues: CASSLAGKRSYEQYF.

The chain couples TRBV27 to TRBJ2-1; D unclear. Trimming took 6 bases from V and 4 from J, leaving 19 bases between them. Per germline, CDR1 MNHEY and CDR2 SMNVEV (reference sequence). The CDR3 is 16 residues long. The CDR3, as DNA: TGTGCCAGCAGGCCCACCTTAGTTAGAACTTACAATGAGCAGTTCTTC. It specifies CASRPTLVRTYNEQFF.